Listed below are T cell receptor beta chains from one sample, sequenced in a study of blood T cell repertoires in COVID-19. The method was immunoSEQ multiplex PCR; TCRdb's version includes in-frame clones alone and lacks a portion of them. This sample has around 76,000 clones; more than 75% occur once, and the top ten carry under 6%. Sequencing input: peripheral blood. The source of these receptors is a human donor in a cohort sampled during active COVID-19. Each CDR3 is given with its conserved first and last residue. D genes are given only for firm matches. Size values are once, few and many counts, or a class for expanded clones, and some rows have none.

clone size: -
D gene: -
J gene: TRBJ1-5
V gene: TRBV10-3
CDR3 DNA: TGTGCCATCATCCCTTCTTTGAACCGGGACATGCATTATAGCAATCAGCCCCAGCATTTT
CDR3 protein: CAIIPSLNRDMHYSNQPQHF

clone size: -
D gene: -
J gene: TRBJ2-2
V gene: TRBV4-3
CDR3 DNA: TGCGCCAGCAGCGACGCAGGGGTTGACACCGGGGAGCTGTTTTTT
CDR3 protein: CASSDAGVDTGELFF

clone size: -
D gene: TRBD2
J gene: TRBJ2-3
V gene: TRBV19
CDR3 DNA: TGTGCCAGTAGTATTTTAGCGGGGGGTTCAAGCACAGATACGCAGTATTTT
CDR3 protein: CASSILAGGSSTDTQYF

clone size: -
D gene: -
J gene: TRBJ1-1
V gene: TRBV18
CDR3 DNA: TGTGCCAGCTCACCCTCGGGCGGGATGATGAACACTGAAGCTTTCTTT
CDR3 protein: CASSPSGGMMNTEAFF

clone size: -
D gene: -
J gene: TRBJ1-1
V gene: TRBV6-2/TRBV6-3
CDR3 DNA: TGTGCCAGCAGTCCCCCGTTAATGAACACTGAAGCTTTCTTT
CDR3 protein: CASSPPLMNTEAFF

clone size: -
D gene: TRBD1
J gene: TRBJ2-1
V gene: TRBV18
CDR3 DNA: TGTGCCAGCTCACCCGGGACAGGGATCTACAATGAGCAGTTCTTC
CDR3 protein: CASSPGTGIYNEQFF

clone size: -
D gene: TRBD2
J gene: TRBJ2-3
V gene: TRBV4-2
CDR3 DNA: TGTGCCAGCAGCCAAGGTCTAGCGGGGGGACTACAACGCACAGATACGCAGTATTTT
CDR3 protein: CASSQGLAGGLQRTDTQYF

clone size: -
D gene: TRBD1
J gene: TRBJ2-5
V gene: TRBV6-5
CDR3 DNA: TGTGCCAGCCGACAGGGGTACGAGACCCAGTACTTC
CDR3 protein: CASRQGYETQYF

clone size: -
D gene: TRBD2
J gene: TRBJ2-3
V gene: TRBV5-6
CDR3 DNA: TGTGCCAGCAGCTTGGAGAGGGGACTAGCGACAGATACGCAGTATTTT
CDR3 protein: CASSLERGLATDTQYF

clone size: -
D gene: -
J gene: TRBJ2-3
V gene: TRBV5-1
CDR3 DNA: TGCGCCAGCAGCTTGGGATCTCTAGGCACAGATACGCAGTATTTT
CDR3 protein: CASSLGSLGTDTQYF

clone size: -
D gene: TRBD2
J gene: TRBJ2-2
V gene: TRBV9
CDR3 DNA: TGTGCCAGCAGCGTAGAGGTTAGCGGGGGCCCAGCGGGCACCGGGGAGCTGTTTTTT
CDR3 protein: CASSVEVSGGPAGTGELFF

clone size: -
D gene: TRBD2
J gene: TRBJ2-3
V gene: TRBV3-1/TRBV3-2
CDR3 DNA: TGTGCCAGCAGCCAAGATTACGGCGGGGGGACTAGCACAGATACGCAGTATTTT
CDR3 protein: CASSQDYGGGTSTDTQYF

clone size: once
D gene: TRBD1
J gene: TRBJ1-2
V gene: TRBV27
CDR3 DNA: TGTGCCAGCAGTTTAACACCCCAGGACAGGGGCTATGGCTACACCTTC
CDR3 protein: CASSLTPQDRGYGYTF

clone size: -
D gene: TRBD2
J gene: TRBJ2-3
V gene: TRBV27
CDR3 DNA: TGTGCCAGCAGTTTAGCGGCGGGGGGGCCCGGTACGCAGTATTTT
CDR3 protein: CASSLAAGGPGTQYF

clone size: -
D gene: TRBD2
J gene: TRBJ2-3
V gene: TRBV5-1
CDR3 DNA: TGCGCCAGCAGCTTGGTTCGGACTAGCGGGGGGTACACAGATACGCAGTATTTT
CDR3 protein: CASSLVRTSGGYTDTQYF

clone size: -
D gene: -
J gene: TRBJ2-5
V gene: TRBV19
CDR3 DNA: TGTGCCAGTAGCCCAAACCCCGGGACATCTGATTACCAAGAGACCCAGTACTTC
CDR3 protein: CASSPNPGTSDYQETQYF

clone size: -
D gene: TRBD2
J gene: TRBJ2-5
V gene: TRBV18
CDR3 DNA: TGTGCCAGCTTCGAAACTAGCGGGGAGACCCAGTACTTC
CDR3 protein: CASFETSGETQYF

clone size: -
D gene: -
J gene: TRBJ2-3
V gene: TRBV7-3
CDR3 DNA: TGTGCCAGCAGCTTAACAAGCAGCACAGATACGCAGTATTTT
CDR3 protein: CASSLTSSTDTQYF

clone size: -
D gene: TRBD2
J gene: TRBJ2-1
V gene: TRBV2
CDR3 DNA: TGTGCCAGCATCAAACTAGCGGGGTTAAACAATGAGCAGTTCTTC
CDR3 protein: CASIKLAGLNNEQFF

clone size: -
D gene: TRBD1
J gene: TRBJ2-2
V gene: TRBV9
CDR3 DNA: TGTGCCAGCAGCGTAGCACAGGGGGTCACCGGGGAGCTGTTTTTT
CDR3 protein: CASSVAQGVTGELFF

clone size: -
D gene: TRBD2
J gene: TRBJ2-2
V gene: TRBV25-1
CDR3 DNA: TGTGCCAGCAGTGAATACTTCGCGGGGGCCGGGGAGCTGTTTTTT
CDR3 protein: CASSEYFAGAGELFF

clone size: -
D gene: TRBD2
J gene: TRBJ2-3
V gene: TRBV5-1
CDR3 DNA: TGCGCCAGCAGCACTCTAGCGGGGGGCGAGGATACGCAGTATTTT
CDR3 protein: CASSTLAGGEDTQYF

clone size: -
D gene: TRBD2
J gene: TRBJ2-7
V gene: TRBV5-1
CDR3 DNA: TGCGCCAGCAGCTTGGATGTCGGGGGGGCCTCCGAGCAGTACTTC
CDR3 protein: CASSLDVGGASEQYF

clone size: -
D gene: -
J gene: TRBJ2-1
V gene: TRBV6-2/TRBV6-3
CDR3 DNA: TGTGCCAGCAGTCCGCAGGGAACTGCCTACAATGAGCAGTTCTTC
CDR3 protein: CASSPQGTAYNEQFF

clone size: -
D gene: TRBD1
J gene: TRBJ2-7
V gene: TRBV5-1
CDR3 DNA: TGCGCCAGCAGCTTGGAATGGACAGGGGGTGTGCAGTACTTC
CDR3 protein: CASSLEWTGGVQYF

clone size: -
D gene: TRBD1
J gene: TRBJ1-1
V gene: TRBV11-3
CDR3 DNA: TGTGCCAGCAGCTCCTCCCTAACGGACAGGGGTGAAGCTTTCTTT
CDR3 protein: CASSSSLTDRGEAFF

clone size: -
D gene: TRBD1
J gene: TRBJ1-2
V gene: TRBV9
CDR3 DNA: TGTGCCAGCAGCGTAGATGGGGACAGCTATGGCTACACCTTC
CDR3 protein: CASSVDGDSYGYTF

clone size: -
D gene: -
J gene: TRBJ1-2
V gene: TRBV6-1
CDR3 DNA: TGTGCCAGCAGTGAATTTATGGTTACTTATGGCTACACCTTC
CDR3 protein: CASSEFMVTYGYTF

clone size: few
D gene: -
J gene: TRBJ2-7
V gene: TRBV2
CDR3 DNA: TGTGCCAGCAGACAGGGTGTAACCTACGAGCAGTACTTC
CDR3 protein: CASRQGVTYEQYF

clone size: -
D gene: TRBD1
J gene: TRBJ1-2
V gene: TRBV5-1
CDR3 DNA: TGCGCCAGCAGCTTGGCCGGTGATGTACAGGGGGTGGGCTACACCTTC
CDR3 protein: CASSLAGDVQGVGYTF

clone size: once
D gene: TRBD1
J gene: TRBJ2-7
V gene: TRBV7-2
CDR3 DNA: TGTGCCAGCAGCCAGGGACAGGCCTTCTCCTACGAGCAGTACTTC
CDR3 protein: CASSQGQAFSYEQYF

clone size: -
D gene: TRBD2
J gene: TRBJ2-7
V gene: TRBV19
CDR3 DNA: TGTGCCAGTCGTCCCACCGGGACTAGCGTTAACGAGCAGTACTTC
CDR3 protein: CASRPTGTSVNEQYF

clone size: once
D gene: -
J gene: TRBJ2-7
V gene: TRBV18
CDR3 DNA: TGTGCCAGCTCACCCCGGGGGATTTCCTACGAGCAGTACTTC
CDR3 protein: CASSPRGISYEQYF

clone size: -
D gene: -
J gene: TRBJ2-7
V gene: TRBV19
CDR3 DNA: TGTGCCAGTAGTAGAGAAAAGGGGGCCTACGAGCAGTACTTC
CDR3 protein: CASSREKGAYEQYF

clone size: -
D gene: -
J gene: TRBJ1-3
V gene: TRBV7-6
CDR3 DNA: TGTGCCAGCAGCTTAGCCCCCAGAAACACCATATATTTT
CDR3 protein: CASSLAPRNTIYF

clone size: once
D gene: TRBD2
J gene: TRBJ2-5
V gene: TRBV2
CDR3 DNA: TGTGCCAGCAGTCTAGCGGGCAGGGAGACCCAGTACTTC
CDR3 protein: CASSLAGRETQYF

clone size: -
D gene: TRBD1
J gene: TRBJ2-7
V gene: TRBV7-2
CDR3 DNA: TGTGCCAGCAGCTTATTATCAGGGGGACCTTACGAGCAGTACTTC
CDR3 protein: CASSLLSGGPYEQYF

clone size: -
D gene: TRBD1
J gene: TRBJ1-2
V gene: TRBV19
CDR3 DNA: TGTGCCAGTAGTTTTATACAGGGGGTACAGGATGGCTACACCTTC
CDR3 protein: CASSFIQGVQDGYTF

clone size: -
D gene: TRBD2
J gene: TRBJ2-2
V gene: TRBV11-2
CDR3 DNA: TGTGCCAGCAGCCCTCGGAGCGGGGGGGTTAGCGGGGAGCTGTTTTTT
CDR3 protein: CASSPRSGGVSGELFF

clone size: -
D gene: TRBD2
J gene: TRBJ2-7
V gene: TRBV10-2
CDR3 DNA: TGCGCCAGCAGTGAGTCGAGCGGGGGATACGAGCAGTACTTC
CDR3 protein: CASSESSGGYEQYF

clone size: -
D gene: -
J gene: TRBJ1-6
V gene: TRBV18
CDR3 DNA: TGTGCCAGCTCACCGGCAGGATATAATTCACCCCTCCACTTT
CDR3 protein: CASSPAGYNSPLHF

clone size: once
D gene: -
J gene: TRBJ2-7
V gene: TRBV5-4
CDR3 DNA: TGTGCCAGCAGCATAGCCGGGACAAACTCCTACGAGCAGTACTTC
CDR3 protein: CASSIAGTNSYEQYF

clone size: -
D gene: -
J gene: TRBJ2-3
V gene: TRBV7-2
CDR3 DNA: TGTGCCAGCACTTGGGGGCCGTCCACGGCAGCAGATACGCAGTATTTT
CDR3 protein: CASTWGPSTAADTQYF

clone size: -
D gene: TRBD1
J gene: TRBJ2-1
V gene: TRBV19
CDR3 DNA: TGTGCCAGTAGTTCCCCGGGACAGGGCTTTAGCTCCTACAATGAGCAGTTCTTC
CDR3 protein: CASSSPGQGFSSYNEQFF

clone size: once
D gene: TRBD2
J gene: TRBJ2-3
V gene: TRBV6-5
CDR3 DNA: TGTGCCAGCAGCCAGAGCGGGGTGGCGGCAGATACGCAGTATTTT
CDR3 protein: CASSQSGVAADTQYF

clone size: -
D gene: TRBD1
J gene: TRBJ2-3
V gene: TRBV29-1
CDR3 DNA: TGCAGCGTTAGACAGGGGGTAGCTTTGGATACGCAGTATTTT
CDR3 protein: CSVRQGVALDTQYF